The clone carrying this T cell receptor (beta chain) appeared many times. The antigen remains undetermined. Researchers tagged individual cDNA molecules with unique molecular identifiers. Via MiXCR, TCRdb re-called the 5' RACE reads, giving one row per CDR3 protein. The table lists roughly 48,000 distinct CDR3 sequences, over 7.5% of them singletons. The source of the sample is a study of early T cells in non-severe SARS-CoV-2 infection. Whole-study context: From unsorted whole blood, bulk RNA was sequenced, and the chains remained unpaired. Study conclusions and caveats: There was a bias toward anti-spike CD8 responses in VDJdb matching, which missed private and CD4 specificities.

Germline CDR1 reads MNHEY; CDR2 reads SVGAGI. The CDR3 has 16 amino acids. V shed 2 bases, J shed 2 bases, and the junction held 6 bases outside the gene matches. Material for sequencing was whole blood. This chain joins TRBV6-5 and TRBJ1-2; 9 bases are shared with TRBD1. This receptor was taken from an adult who was a healthcare worker with PCR-confirmed SARS-CoV-2 infection or an uninfected control (not recorded which). The CDR3 here is CASSYRDRVQNYGYTF. In DNA, the CDR3 is TGTGCCAGCAGTTACCGGGACAGGGTGCAGAACTATGGCTACACCTTC.